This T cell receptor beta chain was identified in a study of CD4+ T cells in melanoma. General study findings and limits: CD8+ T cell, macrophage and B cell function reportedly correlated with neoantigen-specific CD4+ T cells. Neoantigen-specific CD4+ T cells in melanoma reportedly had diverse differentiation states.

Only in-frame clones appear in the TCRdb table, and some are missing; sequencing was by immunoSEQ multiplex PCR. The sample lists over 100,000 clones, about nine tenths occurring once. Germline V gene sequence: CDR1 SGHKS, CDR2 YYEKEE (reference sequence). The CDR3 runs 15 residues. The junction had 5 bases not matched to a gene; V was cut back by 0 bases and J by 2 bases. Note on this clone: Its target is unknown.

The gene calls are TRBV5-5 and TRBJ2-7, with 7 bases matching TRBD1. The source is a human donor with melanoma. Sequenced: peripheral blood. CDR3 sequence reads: CASSLGPGTAYEQYF. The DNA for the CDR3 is TGTGCCAGCAGCTTGGGGCCCGGGACAGCCTACGAGCAGTACTTC.